Shown below are 27 T cell receptor beta chains from a single sample sequenced in a study of shared clonotypes between healthy human individuals. Terminally differentiated effector memory CD45RA+ cells were excluded by CCR7 positive selection of CD45RO-negative cells. Method: immunoSEQ multiplex PCR; TCRdb's copy keeps in-frame clones and lacks some. Of about 680,000 clones detected, 92% appear once; the ten largest clones hold approximately 22%. The sequenced sample consisted of naive CD8+ T cells sorted from blood. These receptors came from a man younger than 45 in good health.

The rearrangement joins TRBV4-1 to TRBJ1-4; weak D call: TRBD1 (6 bases). The V and J ends lost 5 bases and 0 bases respectively, with 13 bases between them. The CDR3 is 16 amino acids. Germline CDR1 reads MGHRA; CDR2 reads YSYEKL. CDR3 sequence reads: CASSTPRQATNEKLFF. The CDR3 DNA is TGCGCCAGCAGCACGCCCCGACAGGCAACTAATGAAAAACTGTTTTTT.

The V and J genes are TRBV6-5 and TRBJ1-1; the D is unclear. With 0 bases removed from V and 1 base from J, the gap between germline ends came to 9 bases. The CDR3 is 15 amino acids. CDR1 MNHEY and CDR2 SVGAGI come from the germline V gene. In DNA, the CDR3 is TGTGCCAGCAGTTACTCGATTACCAGGAACACTGAAGCTTTCTTT. It translates to CASSYSITRNTEAFF.

The chain uses TRBV15 and TRBJ2-7, with D unclear. Trimming removed 3 bases at V and 0 bases at J, with 12 bases between. The CDR3 spans 15 residues. Germline loops: CDR1 LNHNV, CDR2 YYDKDF (reference sequence). This CDR3 reads CATSRIWDSSYEQYF. For the CDR3, the DNA is TGTGCCACCAGCAGGATTTGGGATAGCTCCTACGAGCAGTACTTC.

The chain combines TRBV9 with TRBJ2-1; TRBD1 matches at 7 bases. This CDR3 has 15 residues. Germline trimming cut 0 bases from V and 6 bases from J; bases unmatched to any gene: 6. CDR1 is SGDLS, CDR2 YYNGEE, per germline. DNA of the CDR3: TGTGCCAGCAGCGTAGAAGGTAGGGGGCCCAATGAGCAGTTCTTC. Translation gives CASSVEGRGPNEQFF.

This clone showed up just once. This chain links TRBV7-9 with TRBJ2-7, with 9 bases lining up with TRBD2. Looked up from germline, CDR1 is SEHNR and CDR2 is FQNEAQ (reference sequence). CDR3 length: 13 residues. V gave up 6 bases and J gave up 2 bases; unmatched junction bases: 2. DNA for the CDR3: TGTGCCAGCAGTGCGGGAGGGCCCTACGAGCAGTACTTC. Its protein product is CASSAGGPYEQYF.

Turning to this clone: The sample has other DNA sequences that encode this CDR3 too. The V and J genes are TRBV5-5 and TRBJ2-3; no firm D call. Trimming left V 0 bases short and J 2 bases short, with 7 bases between. The CDR3 spans 14 residues. Germline V lookup: CDR1 SGHKS, CDR2 YYEKEE (reference sequence). DNA of the CDR3: TGTGCCAGCAGCTTGGCCCCTACCACAGATACGCAGTATTTT. Its translation is CASSLAPTTDTQYF.

The chain couples TRBV28 to TRBJ1-2, with a tentative D call TRBD1 (5 bases). CDR1 is MDHEN, CDR2 SYDVKM, per germline. The CDR3 sequence is 14 residues long. The germline V and J ends were trimmed by 3 bases and 7 bases, with 15 bases remaining between them. The CDR3 protein is CASSLAYGGSGYTF. CDR3 coding DNA: TGTGCCAGCAGTTTGGCTTATGGGGGGAGTGGCTACACCTTC.

This chain joins TRBV14 and TRBJ2-2, with 10 nucleotides matching TRBD2. The V gene's germline CDR1 is SGHDN and CDR2 FVKESK. Germline trimming cut 0 bases from V and 3 bases from J; bases unmatched to any gene: 4. The CDR3 runs 17 residues. CDR3 nucleotide sequence: TGTGCCAGCAGCCAAGATATAGCGGGAGGCGACACCGGGGAGCTGTTTTTT. Translated: CASSQDIAGGDTGELFF. Looking up the rest from reference TRBV14 and TRBJ2-2 gives the full variable domain: EAGVTQFPSHSVIEKGQTVTLRCDPISGHDNLYWYRRVMGKEIKFLLHFVKESKQDESGMPNNRFLAERTGGTYSTLKVQPAELEDSGVYFCASSQDIAGGDTGELFFGEGSRLTVL.

The chain links TRBV14 to TRBJ1-1, with D perhaps TRBD1 (6 bases). There are 15 residues in the CDR3. Germline V lookup: CDR1 SGHDN, CDR2 FVKESK. Trimming shortened V by 3 bases and J by 1 base, and 12 bases separated the two germline ends. This chain's CDR3 is CASSHVPGQNTEAFF. CDR3 sequence (DNA): TGTGCCAGCAGCCATGTACCGGGACAGAACACTGAAGCTTTCTTT.

This chain joins TRBV5-6 and TRBJ1-4, with unresolved D. CDR1 is SGHDT, CDR2 YYEEEE, per germline. This CDR3 contains 14 residues. Deletions cut 0 bases from V and 8 bases from J, with 11 bases between. This CDR3 reads CASSLVASGEKLFF. CDR3 coding DNA: TGTGCCAGCAGCTTGGTCGCGTCGGGGGAAAAACTGTTTTTT.

In the case of this clone: The sample carries other DNA sequences with the same CDR3. The chain recombines TRBV7-9 with TRBJ2-7; D uncertain. The V and J ends lost 0 bases and 0 bases respectively, with 3 bases between them. There are 13 residues in the CDR3. Germline V gene sequence: CDR1 SEHNR, CDR2 FQNEAQ (reference sequence). The CDR3: CASSLAVSYEQYF. Written as DNA, the CDR3 is TGTGCCAGCAGCTTAGCGGTCTCCTACGAGCAGTACTTC.

This chain joins TRBV5-1 and TRBJ2-3; 13 bases match TRBD2. With V trimmed by 4 bases and J by 1 base, 3 bases remained unmatched. Germline-derived CDR1 and CDR2 are SGHRS and YFSETQ. The CDR3 loop spans 16 amino acids. The chain's CDR3 is CASSITSGRGTDTQYF. CDR3 bases: TGCGCCAGCAGCATTACTAGCGGGAGGGGCACAGATACGCAGTATTTT.

J is TRBJ2-1 and V is TRBV7-9, with TRBD2 identical over 9 bases. CDR1 and CDR2 from the germline V gene are SEHNR and FQNEAQ (reference sequence). After removal of 0 bases from V and 6 bases from J, the junction contained 12 bases not matched to a gene. CDR3 length: 18 residues. CDR3 sequence reads: CASSLALLREGFRNEQFF. DNA for the CDR3: TGTGCCAGCAGCTTAGCTTTGTTGCGGGAGGGTTTTCGCAATGAGCAGTTCTTC.

CDR3 nucleotide sequence: TGCAGCGTTGATCAGAACACTGAAGCTTTCTTT. This gives the protein CSVDQNTEAFF. The rearrangement uses TRBV29-1 and TRBJ1-1; D gene unclear. Germline CDR1 and CDR2: SQVTM and ANQGSEA. The V end was cut by 3 bases, the J end by 1 base, with 3 bases between. There are 11 residues in the CDR3.

V gene TRBV4-1 combines with J gene TRBJ2-7, with a weak D call TRBD1 (6 bases). The germline V and J ends were trimmed by 0 bases and 4 bases, with 10 bases remaining between them. The germline V gene encodes CDR1 MGHRA and CDR2 YSYEKL. The CDR3 has 14 amino acids. CDR3 loop: CASSQDPRGYEQYF. CDR3 nucleotides: TGCGCCAGCAGCCAAGACCCCAGGGGATACGAGCAGTACTTC.

The J gene is TRBJ2-2, the V gene TRBV7-9; D remains unclear. Trimming pared 3 bases from V and 1 base from J, leaving 3 bases between. CDR3 length: 13 residues. Germline CDR1 SEHNR, CDR2 FQNEAQ (reference sequence). DNA of the CDR3: TGTGCCAGCAGCTTCCGGAACACCGGGGAGCTGTTTTTT. Its translation is CASSFRNTGELFF.

This chain links TRBV28 with TRBJ1-1, with unresolved D. V shed 8 bases and J shed 0 bases, with 10 bases lying between them. The CDR3 is 13 amino acids. Germline loops: CDR1 MDHEN, CDR2 SYDVKM. CDR3 region: CASEGSLNTEAFF. In DNA form, the CDR3 reads TGTGCCAGCGAAGGGTCCTTGAACACTGAAGCTTTCTTT. Using reference TRBV28 and TRBJ1-1 for the parts outside the CDR3, the full variable domain is DVKVTQSSRYLVKRTGEKVFLECVQDMDHENMFWYRQDPGLGLRLIYFSYDVKMKEKGDIPEGYSVSREKKERFSLILESASTNQTSMYLCASEGSLNTEAFFGQGTRLTVV.

The chain recombines TRBV30 with TRBJ2-5; D unresolved. Per the germline V gene, CDR1 is GTSNPN and CDR2 is SVGIG (reference sequence). The CDR3 is 13 amino acids. V was clipped by 2 bases and J by 2 bases, with 9 bases between them. This chain's CDR3 is CAWSHGPQETQYF. CDR3 sequence (DNA): TGTGCCTGGAGTCATGGACCGCAAGAGACCCAGTACTTC.

The chain links TRBV2 to TRBJ2-7, with TRBD2 matching 13 bases. Trimming removed 5 bases from V and 5 bases from J; junction bases left unmatched: 3. Germline CDR1 reads SNHLY; CDR2 reads FYNNEI. The length of the CDR3 is 14 residues. Here the CDR3 reads CASSRTSGSHEQYF. The CDR3 DNA follows: TGTGCCAGCAGTCGGACTAGCGGGAGCCACGAGCAGTACTTC.

V usage is TRBV6-5 and J usage is TRBJ2-1; D may correspond to TRBD1 or TRBD2 (7 bases each). V was clipped by 8 bases and J by 7 bases, with 9 bases between them. Germline assignment: CDR1 MNHEY and CDR2 SVGAGI. This CDR3 comprises 11 residues. The CDR3 DNA reads TGTGCCAGCCAGGGGGGGAATGAGCAGTTCTTC. It encodes CASQGGNEQFF.

This chain links TRBV5-4 with TRBJ1-2; D is ambiguous. There are 16 residues in the CDR3. The germline V and J ends were trimmed by 4 bases and 5 bases, with 21 bases remaining between them. CDR1 and CDR2 from the germline V gene are SGHNT and YYREEE (reference sequence). The DNA of the CDR3 is TGTGCCAGCAGCCCATTGTCGCAGAGCACAATATATGGCTACACCTTC. Protein product: CASSPLSQSTIYGYTF.

This clone has a single count. As DNA, the CDR3 is TGTGCCAGCAGTTTATCCCTACACCCCCAAGACACTGGCTACACCTTC. Its translation is CASSLSLHPQDTGYTF. V gene TRBV28 combines with J gene TRBJ1-2; D is uncertain. The CDR3 runs 16 residues. V lost 1 base, J lost 7 bases, and 19 bases lay in between. Per the germline V gene, CDR1 is MDHEN and CDR2 is SYDVKM.

As regards this clone: Other DNA variants within this sample encode the same CDR3. Written as DNA, the CDR3 is TGTGCCAGCAGCTTAGTAGGGGGCTTCTACAATGAGCAGTTCTTC. Its protein is CASSLVGGFYNEQFF. V usage is TRBV7-9 and J usage is TRBJ2-1; TRBD1 matches at 7 bases. Germline lookup yields CDR1 SEHNR and CDR2 FQNEAQ (reference sequence). This CDR3 comprises 15 residues. J was trimmed by 3 bases and V by 1 base; bases with no gene match: 3.

The genes are TRBV6-5 and TRBJ2-1; D may be TRBD1 (6 bases). CDR1 is MNHEY, CDR2 SVGAGI, per germline. The CDR3 contains 14 residues. Between the trimmed V and J ends, which lost 8 bases and 7 bases, there was a span of 18 bases. The CDR3 sequence is CASGMWTDANEQFF. CDR3 sequence (DNA): TGTGCCAGCGGGATGTGGACAGACGCTAATGAGCAGTTCTTC.

This clone has just a few counts. This sequence joins TRBV7-8 and TRBJ2-1, with TRBD1 matching 8 bases. The trim removed 6 bases at V and 7 bases at J, leaving 11 bases unmatched. The CDR3 is made up of 15 amino acids. Per the germline V gene, CDR1 is SGHVS and CDR2 is FQNEAQ. CDR3 DNA sequence: TGTGCCAGCAGGTCTACAGGGGGATCGGGGAATGAGCAGTTCTTC. Translation: CASRSTGGSGNEQFF.

This sequence joins TRBV11-1 and TRBJ2-3; 10 positions agree with TRBD2. Germline-derived CDR1 and CDR2 are SGHAT and FQDESV (reference sequence). J was trimmed by 2 bases and V by 3 bases; bases with no gene match: 5. This CDR3 has 16 residues. CDR3 residues: CASSFPAGGATDTQYF. The CDR3 bases are TGTGCCAGCAGCTTCCCAGCGGGAGGGGCCACAGATACGCAGTATTTT.

This chain joins TRBV19 and TRBJ2-7; TRBD1 might be the D (6 bases). The germline V gene encodes CDR1 LNHDA and CDR2 SQIVND (reference sequence). V was clipped by 2 bases and J by 1 base, with 9 bases between them. The CDR3 spans 14 residues. CDR3 in DNA: TGTGCCAGTAGTATAAGGGGGAGTTCCTACGAGCAGTACTTC. Amino acids: CASSIRGSSYEQYF.